Listed below are T cell receptor beta chains from one sample, sequenced in a study of early stage breast cancer tumors. Sequenced by immunoSEQ multiplex PCR; TCRdb stores in-frame clones only, minus some. In the table there are several thousand clones, under 70% of which are singletons. Specimen: breast tumor tissue. The origin of the receptors is a person aged 50-59 years with breast cancer. CDR3s leave out the opening cysteine and the closing phenylalanine or tryptophan. The order of the fields is V gene, CDR3 protein.

v_gene: TRBV5-5; CDR3aa: ASSTDRNYGYT
v_gene: TRBV27; CDR3aa: ASSSSRGGNYGYT
v_gene: TRBV4-3; CDR3aa: ASSNPGQGGRSEQF
v_gene: TRBV28; CDR3aa: ASSTTGQGIQPQH
v_gene: TRBV27; CDR3aa: ASSFGPSYEQY
v_gene: TRBV19; CDR3aa: ASRTPGGPGSYEQY
v_gene: TRBV7-2; CDR3aa: ASSSGTGGGYT
v_gene: TRBV18; CDR3aa: ASSPDDASATQY
v_gene: TRBV29-1; CDR3aa: SVLGGEYQETQY
v_gene: TRBV7-2; CDR3aa: ASIHPEQETQY
v_gene: TRBV5-8; CDR3aa: ASSRGRTELLGETQY
v_gene: TRBV6-1; CDR3aa: AISESMGGAPYNEQF
v_gene: TRBV10-1; CDR3aa: ASRERDPRREKLF
v_gene: TRBV15; CDR3aa: ATSRDRGNADTQY
v_gene: TRBV4-1; CDR3aa: ASSLPGQPNEKLF
v_gene: TRBV10-2; CDR3aa: ASSESWGGNSPLH
v_gene: TRBV7-5; CDR3aa: VRSLFRGTGELF
v_gene: TRBV7-2; CDR3aa: ASSPTTSTDTQY
v_gene: TRBV6-5; CDR3aa: ASSYTGVEAF
v_gene: TRBV7-6; CDR3aa: ASSQNNEKLF
v_gene: TRBV28; CDR3aa: ASSTLLSYNEQF
v_gene: TRBV4-3; CDR3aa: ASSQDPPPGSEKLF
v_gene: TRBV5-4; CDR3aa: ASSLEALRGYT
v_gene: TRBV9; CDR3aa: ASNTGQALSTGELF
v_gene: TRBV28; CDR3aa: ASSFWVNQPQH
v_gene: TRBV7-2; CDR3aa: ASSTIAGNQETQY
v_gene: TRBV7-2; CDR3aa: ASSLLGMVAGDEQY
v_gene: TRBV19; CDR3aa: ASSEMGTEAF
v_gene: TRBV19; CDR3aa: ASSISYNNSPLH
v_gene: TRBV5-4; CDR3aa: ASSPERGDTQY
v_gene: TRBV5-5; CDR3aa: ASSLGMGQGKNEQF
v_gene: TRBV5-1; CDR3aa: ASNRGGQGLLSYEQY
v_gene: TRBV19; CDR3aa: ASSGGSEQY
v_gene: TRBV6-1; CDR3aa: ASSERQVTDTQY
v_gene: TRBV19; CDR3aa: ASSIVGLAGVHNEQF
v_gene: TRBV2; CDR3aa: ASRAGSVRADAQF
v_gene: TRBV15; CDR3aa: ATSRDPAGLGETQY
v_gene: TRBV7-2; CDR3aa: ASSPPTYEQY
v_gene: TRBV30; CDR3aa: AWRGDRGEETQY
v_gene: TRBV2; CDR3aa: ASTDPRPRNYGYT
v_gene: TRBV6-1; CDR3aa: ASSTRDFTAETQY
v_gene: TRBV13; CDR3aa: ASSLGGLSRTNEKLF
v_gene: TRBV11-3; CDR3aa: ASSFQPGSEQY
v_gene: TRBV30; CDR3aa: AWSTGHYTGELF